One and the same sample provided the 4 T cell receptor beta chains below, sequenced in a study of cytomegalovirus exposure and HLA in healthy donors. PCR primers comprised 60 Vbeta and 13 Jbeta primers. TCRdb's copy holds only in-frame clones and misses some; the assay was immunoSEQ multiplex PCR. Of 200,000 to 250,000 clones in the sample, roughly 79% were seen once. Sequencing input: PBMCs. The receptors originated from a woman aged 40 to 50 in good health and CMV-seronegative.

As to this clone: Other DNA sequences within the sample encode an identical CDR3. The rearrangement uses TRBV30 and TRBJ1-5; possible D gene TRBD1, 5 bases. CDR1 and CDR2 (germline): GTSNPN, SVGIG (reference sequence). Deletions cut 1 base from V and 7 bases from J, with 8 bases between. This CDR3 has 12 residues. As DNA, the CDR3 is TGTGCCTGGAGTGGGGGCGACCAGCCCCAGCATTTT. Amino acid sequence: CAWSGGDQPQHF.

This clone was picked up a small number of times. The rearrangement joins TRBV6-1 to TRBJ1-2; D possibly corresponds to TRBD1 (6 bases). The germline V gene encodes CDR1 MNHNS and CDR2 SASEGT. Trimming pared 5 bases from V and 4 bases from J, leaving 11 bases between. The CDR3 runs to 13 residues. CDR3 in DNA: TGTGCCAGCAGTCCAACAGGGACCTATGGCTACACCTTC. Amino acids: CASSPTGTYGYTF.

The chain recombines TRBV7-8 with TRBJ2-7; 13 bases agree with TRBD2. The V segment lost 5 bases and the J segment 4 bases; nucleotides outside the gene matches: 5. The CDR3 length is 15 residues. Germline V gene lookup returns CDR1 SGHVS and CDR2 FQNEAQ. The CDR3 loop reads CASSRGLAGSYEQYF. The CDR3 nucleotides are TGTGCCAGCAGCCGGGGACTAGCGGGGTCTTACGAGCAGTACTTC.

The V call is TRBV5-4, the J call TRBJ2-7; 9 positions agree with TRBD1. Germline V CDR1 and CDR2: SGHNT, YYREEE (reference sequence). CDR3 size: 15 residues. The trim removed 3 bases at V and 0 bases at J, leaving 4 bases unmatched. CDR3 sequence (DNA): TGTGCCAGCAGCTACCCGACAGGGGGCTCCTACGAGCAGTACTTC. Translation: CASSYPTGGSYEQYF.